This T cell receptor (beta chain) was documented in a study of radiotherapy plus CTLA-4 blockade in lung cancer. The overall study: An objective response was seen in about a sixth of patients, and disease control in roughly 28%. Study observations and caveats: Dynamics of early blood T cell clones, together with interferon-beta, were reportedly the best predictors of response. Clones of tumor-derived TCRs expanded in blood after radiotherapy plus ipilimumab.

In chemo-refractory metastatic non-small-cell lung cancer, patients got ipilimumab CTLA-4 blockade together with focal radiation. This CDR3 region has 13 residues. The germline CDR1 and CDR2 sequences are GTSNPN and SVGIG (reference sequence). V was shortened by 2 bases and J by 4 bases, with 9 bases between the two germline ends. A note on this clone: Its cognate antigen is unknown.

Some clones are missing from TCRdb's copy, which holds only in-frame ones; the method was immunoSEQ multiplex PCR. The sample yields about 62,000 clones, roughly three quarters seen once. The sample consisted of peripheral blood, taken from a patient treated with radiotherapy plus ipilimumab. The chain uses TRBV30 and TRBJ2-1; D not certain. The sequence derives from a human donor with non-small cell lung cancer who had a complete response to radiotherapy plus ipilimumab. The CDR3 nucleotides are TGTGCCTGGAGTCTCAGGCGTTACAATGAGCAGTTCTTC. This sequence encodes CAWSLRRYNEQFF.